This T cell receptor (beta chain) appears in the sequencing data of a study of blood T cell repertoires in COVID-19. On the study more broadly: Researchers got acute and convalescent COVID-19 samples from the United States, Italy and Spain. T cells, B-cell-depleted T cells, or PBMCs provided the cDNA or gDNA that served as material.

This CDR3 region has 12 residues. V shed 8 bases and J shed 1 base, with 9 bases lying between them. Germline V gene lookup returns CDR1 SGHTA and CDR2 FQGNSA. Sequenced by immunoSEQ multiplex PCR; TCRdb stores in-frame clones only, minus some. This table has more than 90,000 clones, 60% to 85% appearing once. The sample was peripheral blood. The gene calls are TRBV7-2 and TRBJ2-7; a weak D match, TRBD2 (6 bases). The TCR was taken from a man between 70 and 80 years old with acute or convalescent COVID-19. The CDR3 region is CASGTESYEQYF. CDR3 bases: TGTGCCAGCGGGACTGAATCCTACGAGCAGTACTTC.